This T cell receptor (beta chain) was captured by sequencing in a study of molecular identifiers for immune sequencing clone quantification. Germline V gives CDR1 SGDLS, CDR2 YYNGEE. This CDR3 region has 15 residues. With 3 bases clipped from V and 10 bases from J, the junction kept 6 bases outside the gene matches. MiXCR, applied by TCRdb to the PCR reads, yields one record per CDR3 protein. Of about 36,000 distinct CDR3 sequences detected, less than 20% appear once; the ten largest clones hold about 6.9%. The sample holds many counts of this clonotype. The chain recombines TRBV9 with TRBJ2-1, with 14 bases matching TRBD2. This clonotype was sampled from a human donor in good health. Some libraries in this study had Jurkat cell RNA spiked in. Sequencing used naive CD8+ T cells from blood, with Jurkat cell RNA spiked in. Noted subset: FACS-sorted CD8+CD4-CCR7+CD45RA+ naive T cells. The CDR3: CASSAGLAGVREQFF. In DNA, the CDR3 is TGTGCCAGCAGCGCGGGACTAGCGGGAGTCAGGGAGCAGTTCTTC.